A single T cell receptor beta chain is shown here with its context. Many counts were recorded for this clonotype. No cognate antigen has been identified for it. Within one base of it there is no much larger clone, and no base qualities were kept. V loses 4 bases, J loses 4 bases, and the germline ends lie 13 bases apart. Spanning cysteine to phenylalanine, the CDR3 consists of 14 amino acids. Only the CDR3 part of the read is kept: 42 bases, read in frame from the first base. According to the germline V gene, CDR1 reads SGHVS and CDR2 reads FQNEAQ. The entry originates in a study of molecular identifiers for immune sequencing clone quantification (dated by TCRdb to about 2018). With respect to the entire study: For a replicate experiment, RNA from around 20,000 or 100,000 naive CD8 T cells was divided into five aliquots, of which four were sequenced. The study was a methods study using CD8 T cells to benchmark molecular-identifier clustering-based TCR repertoire sequencing (MIDCIRS) and TCR RNA copy counting. What the study reported, not specific to this receptor: The naive libraries included spiked-in Jurkat TCR RNA (fewer than 11 copies' worth), and this Jurkat TCR RNA is not part of the donor repertoire. Modeling estimated around 3.2 recovered TCR RNA copies per cell, compared with about 9.8 by digital PCR, which implies 30% to 35% capture efficiency. When barcode sub-clustering was omitted, TCR diversity was inflated by chimeric consensus sequences, with chimeras reaching as high as 47%. Highly expanded clone sizes could be underestimated because identical TCR molecules may share a barcode. In CMV-specific effector cells, clones with more than 20 RNA copies accounted for over 97% of molecules, whereas in naive cells such clones accounted for under 1%. Even against a background of 750,000 to 1,000,000 naive CD8 T cells, spiked-in Jurkat TCR RNA amounting to a single cell's worth was reported to be detectable.

The receptor library was made with PCR. The run used a NextSeq 500. Bulk TCR libraries were generated as previously described, with the TCR primers listed in Table S5 used. Total RNA was purified with the Qiagen AllPrep DNA/RNA kit. Before analysis, reads from multiple sequencing runs of one library were combined. The published analysis was carried out like this. Reads were retained only if an exact TCR constant sequence was present, and the retained reads were trimmed to 150 nt and grouped according to their 12-nt molecular barcodes. Reads inside each barcode group were sub-clustered using a 15% Levenshtein threshold, and a quality-weighted consensus sequence was constructed for each RNA molecule. Non-functional sequences were excluded, and lower-count sequences lying one edit away from another sequence were also excluded. Based on a fit of two negative binomial distributions, barcode sub-clusters having less than 20% of the maximum read count were discarded. TCRdb trimmed the raw reads at Q25, called clones with MiXCR and kept productive beta chains. All rows with the same CDR3 protein become a single entry with the most common DNA and genes. TCRdb's processing, not the authors', yielded these V and J calls. For this sample there are about 510,000 distinct CDR3 sequences; around 23% appear just once. Together, the top ten hold approximately 0.76% of the sample.

Libraries of naive CD8 T cells were built from approximately 22,000 to 940,000 sorted cells, with 10%, 30% or 50% of the purified RNA used. On a BD FACSAria II, naive CD8 T cells were FACS-sorted as CD8+CD4-CCR7+CD45RA+ and collected into RLT Plus buffer. To test detection sensitivity, Jurkat RNA equivalent to about ten TCR copies was spiked into samples of about 19,000-1,000,000 naive CD8 T cells. CD8 T cells were enriched with RosetteSep CD8+ T Cell Enrichment Cocktail and Ficoll-Paque, followed by ACK red cell lysis. Input material: naive CD8+ T cells from blood, with Jurkat cell RNA spiked in. This sample's cell subset or site label indicates: FACS-sorted CD8+CD4-CCR7+CD45RA+ naive T cells. The rearranged segments are TRBV7-8 and TRBJ1-1; no D gene can be assigned with confidence. The sequence was collected from a human donor in good health. Some libraries in this study had Jurkat cell RNA spiked in. For the CDR3, the sequence is CASSSVGLGTEAFF. The DNA sequence is TGTGCCAGCAGCTCCGTTGGGCTTGGCACTGAAGCTTTCTTT.